This entry describes one T cell receptor (beta chain). Its antigen remains unknown. The data belong to a study of cytomegalovirus exposure and HLA in healthy donors. Study-wide background: An early data release held 79 million or so unique TCRs from HLA-typed donors. Points from the study as a whole: Most TCR beta V segments were productive about 87% or about 30% of the time in an earlier analysis.

In the PCR, 60 Vbeta and 13 Jbeta primers were used. This table comes from immunoSEQ multiplex PCR, and its TCRdb copy is limited to in-frame clones, with some not included. The sample lists 150,000 to 200,000 clones; approximately 83% were seen once. From germline, CDR1 is SEHNR and CDR2 FQNEAQ (reference sequence). Trimming cost V 5 bases and J 3 bases; bases outside gene matches: 6. CDR3 size: 15 residues. Unrecorded immune exposure was likely among donors, who were nominally healthy when sampled. This receptor was obtained from a man aged 18 to 30 in good health and CMV-seropositive. Sample: PBMCs. The chain joins TRBV7-9 to TRBJ2-3, with 9 bases fitting TRBD1. The DNA for the CDR3 is TGTGCCAGCAGCCTTTGGGACAGGGTTACAGATACGCAGTATTTT. Translated: CASSLWDRVTDTQYF.